These 16 T cell receptor beta chains came from one sample sequenced in a study of T cell responses to AZD1222 COVID-19 vaccine. Assay used: immunoSEQ multiplex PCR; TCRdb lists only in-frame clones, some missing. The sample holds fewer than 120,000 clones, about 87% seen once. This material consisted of peripheral blood, taken on day 0 of AZD1222 vaccination. The receptors shown here come from an adult in good health.

This clone has only one observation. The chain recombines TRBV2 with TRBJ2-7, with 10 bases that match TRBD1. CDR3 length: 11 residues. Trimming at V came to 10 bases and at J to 5 bases, leaving 2 bases not matched to a gene. Germline V gene sequence: CDR1 SNHLY, CDR2 FYNNEI. CDR3 protein: CAMGQGNEQYF. The CDR3 coding sequence is TGTGCCATGGGACAGGGGAACGAGCAGTACTTC. The full variable domain, with the rest looked up from reference TRBV2 and TRBJ2-7, is EPEVTQTPSHQVTQMGQEVILRCVPISNHLYFYWYRQILGQKVEFLVSFYNNEISEKSEIFDDQFSVERPDGSNFTLKIRSTKLEDSAMYFCAMGQGNEQYFGPGTRLTVT.

This clone has more than one count but fewer than ten. The chain links TRBV19 to TRBJ1-1; tentative D call: TRBD1 (5 bases). Germline CDR1 reads LNHDA; CDR2 reads SQIVND (reference sequence). The CDR3 runs to 13 residues. Deletions cut 3 bases from V and 3 bases from J, with 8 bases between. CDR3 in DNA: TGTGCCAGTAGTATGGTGGGGGACACTGAAGCTTTCTTT. It translates to CASSMVGDTEAFF. The full variable domain, in which reference TRBV19 and TRBJ1-1 provide the parts outside the CDR3, is DGGITQSPKYLFRKEGQNVTLSCEQNLNHDAMYWYRQDPGQGLRLIYYSQIVNDFQKGDIAEGYSVSREKKESFPLTVTSAQKNPTAFYLCASSMVGDTEAFFGQGTRLTVV.

This chain links TRBV4-2 with TRBJ2-3; 10 nucleotides agree with TRBD2. The ends lost 4 bases at V and 2 bases at J; junction bases unmatched: 9. The CDR3 is 17 amino acids. Germline assignment: CDR1 LGHNA and CDR2 YNFKEQ. The CDR3 DNA reads as TGTGCCAGCAGCCCGTCTCAGCGGGAGGGCCCCACAGATACGCAGTATTTT. Translated, it gives CASSPSQREGPTDTQYF.

The CDR3 is CASSQYGKAEYGYTF. The CDR3 coding sequence is TGTGCCAGCAGCCAATACGGGAAAGCCGAATATGGCTACACCTTC. The chain combines TRBV3-1 (or the pseudogene TRBV3-2) with TRBJ1-2; no definite D call. Trimming pared 2 bases from V and 5 bases from J, leaving 15 bases between. This CDR3 spans 15 amino acids. Germline V gene lookup returns CDR1 LGHDT and CDR2 YNNKEL (reference sequence).

The V and J genes are TRBV3-1 (or the pseudogene TRBV3-2) and TRBJ2-7, with 9 nucleotides matching TRBD1. Per germline, CDR1 LGHDT and CDR2 YNNKEL (reference sequence). V shed 5 bases, J shed 4 bases, and the junction held 6 bases outside the gene matches. This CDR3 contains 14 residues. As DNA, the CDR3 is TGTGCCAGCAGCGAATCGACAGGGGGATACGAGCAGTACTTC. Protein product: CASSESTGGYEQYF.

V and J are TRBV11-2 and TRBJ1-4; the match to TRBD1 covers 9 bases. Germline CDR1 is SGHAT and CDR2 is FQNNGV. V was clipped by 5 bases and J by 7 bases; unmatched bases: 8. This CDR3 has 15 amino acids. CDR3 DNA: TGTGCCAGCAGCCCAGCCGGGACAGGGTTTGAAAAACTGTTTTTT. It translates to CASSPAGTGFEKLFF.

The chain joins TRBV14 to TRBJ1-2, with D unresolved. V shed 4 bases and J shed 2 bases, with 14 bases lying between them. The CDR3 extends over 15 amino acids. Germline V CDR1 and CDR2: SGHDN, FVKESK. This chain's CDR3 is CASSPLREGNYGYTF. For the CDR3, the DNA is TGTGCCAGCAGCCCTCTCCGGGAGGGAAACTATGGCTACACCTTC.

The chain recombines TRBV30 with TRBJ1-3, with D perhaps matching TRBD1 (5 bases). Germline V gene lookup returns CDR1 GTSNPN and CDR2 SVGIG (reference sequence). V dropped 0 bases and J dropped 8 bases, with 8 bases sitting between them. The CDR3 consists of 12 residues. Here the CDR3 reads CAWSVFRDTIYF. The CDR3 DNA is TGTGCCTGGAGTGTATTCAGGGACACCATATATTTT.

The gene calls are TRBV19 and TRBJ1-2; D may be TRBD1 (5 bases). The CDR3 is 14 residues long. V gave up 1 base and J gave up 6 bases, with 12 bases separating them. The germline gives CDR1 LNHDA, CDR2 SQIVND (reference sequence). The CDR3 nucleotides read TGTGCCAGTAGTATAGGCCAGGGTGCAGATGGCTACACCTTC. It translates to CASSIGQGADGYTF.

The genes are TRBV6-4 and TRBJ1-2; the match to TRBD1 covers 7 bases. The V segment lost 0 bases and the J segment 4 bases; nucleotides outside the gene matches: 2. This CDR3 has 14 residues. CDR1 and CDR2 from the germline V gene are MRHNA and SNTAGT. CDR3: CASSDSGGIYGYTF. DNA for the CDR3: TGTGCCAGCAGTGACTCAGGGGGCATCTATGGCTACACCTTC.

This sequence joins TRBV11-2 and TRBJ1-1; D is possibly TRBD1 (5 bases). Trimming took 5 bases from V and 4 from J, leaving 11 bases between them. Germline loops: CDR1 SGHAT, CDR2 FQNNGV. This CDR3 comprises 13 residues. CDR3 protein: CASSHGGGTEAFF. The CDR3 DNA is TGTGCCAGCAGCCATGGGGGGGGCACTGAAGCTTTCTTT.

On this clone itself: The identical CDR3 is also encoded by other nucleotide sequences in the sample. J is TRBJ2-7 and V is TRBV12-3 or TRBV12-4, with a tentative D call TRBD1 (6 bases). V shed 2 bases and J shed 1 base, with 6 bases lying between them. This CDR3 has 13 residues. The CDR3 nucleotides read TGTGCCAGCAGTTTAACAGGGTCCTACGAGCAGTACTTC. This codes for CASSLTGSYEQYF.

The genes are TRBV5-1 and TRBJ1-1; D unresolved. CDR1 and CDR2 (germline): SGHRS, YFSETQ. Trimming shortened V by 4 bases and J by 3 bases, and 10 bases separated the two germline ends. The CDR3 runs 13 residues. The CDR3 sequence: CASSVVPDTEAFF. CDR3 bases: TGCGCCAGCAGCGTAGTCCCGGACACTGAAGCTTTCTTT.

The chain employs TRBV10-2 and TRBJ2-6, with 11 nucleotides matching TRBD1. CDR3 length: 19 residues. Looked up from germline, CDR1 is WSHSY and CDR2 is SAAADI. V was pared by 3 bases and J by 0 bases, with 7 bases of the junction left unmatched. CDR3 region: CASSDFPGQGGSGANVLTF. CDR3 DNA sequence: TGCGCCAGCAGTGATTTCCCGGGACAGGGGGGCTCTGGGGCCAACGTCCTGACTTTC.

This clone was detected only once. This sequence joins TRBV7-9 and TRBJ2-2; D possibly corresponds to TRBD2 (5 bases). The germline V gene has CDR1 SEHNR and CDR2 FQNEAQ (reference sequence). V was shortened by 4 bases and J by 9 bases, with 12 bases between the two germline ends. The CDR3 has 13 amino acids. In DNA, the CDR3 is TGTGCCAGCAGCTCCAGCGGAGAGTGGGAGCTGTTTTTT. It is translated as CASSSSGEWELFF. The full variable domain, completed using reference TRBV7-9 and TRBJ2-2, is DTGVSQNPRHKITKRGQNVTFRCDPISEHNRLYWYRQTLGQGPEFLTYFQNEAQLEKSRLLSDRFSAERPKGSFSTLEIQRTEQGDSAMYLCASSSSGEWELFFGEGSRLTVL.

The chain links TRBV5-5 to TRBJ1-1; D not certain. The germline gives CDR1 SGHKS, CDR2 YYEKEE (reference sequence). Trimming took off 0 bases at V and 5 bases at J, with 14 bases between the two ends. The length of the CDR3 is 15 residues. Written as DNA, the CDR3 is TGTGCCAGCAGCTTGGCGGGTTCCCGGTGGACTGAAGCTTTCTTT. It codes for CASSLAGSRWTEAFF.